The 10 T cell receptor beta chains listed next were all sequenced from one sample in a study of identical twins. TCRdb recomputed calls from the 5' RACE reads with MiXCR, one row per CDR3 protein. The sample has 1,800,000 or so distinct CDR3 sequences; around 33% are singletons. Sequenced input: cord blood. Every receptor here comes from a newborn girl in good health.

This clonotype has more than one count but fewer than ten. V gene TRBV24-1 combines with J gene TRBJ2-1; D gene ambiguous. Germline loops: CDR1 KGHDR, CDR2 SFDVKD. This CDR3 has 11 residues. V shed 9 bases and J shed 4 bases, with 6 bases lying between them. DNA of the CDR3: TGTGCCACCGACGATTACAATGAGCAGTTCTTC. Protein sequence: CATDDYNEQFF.

There are a few counts of this clonotype. The chain combines TRBV7-2 with TRBJ2-6; D is unresolved. V was shortened by 2 bases and J by 4 bases, with 6 bases between the two germline ends. Germline assignment: CDR1 SGHTA and CDR2 FQGNSA. The CDR3 is 14 residues long. CDR3 sequence reads: CASSLYRGANVLTF. The CDR3 DNA is TGTGCCAGCAGCTTATACCGGGGGGCCAACGTCCTGACTTTC.

Remarks on this clonotype: Possible read error: a much larger clone is one base away. The V gene is TRBV12-3 or TRBV12-4, the J gene TRBJ2-3; D call uncertain. The CDR3 contains 16 residues. This CDR3 is CACSLDATPGLLTQYF. CDR3 bases: TGTGCCTGCAGTTTAGATGCGACGCCAGGCCTACTTACGCAGTATTTT.

At least ten counts were recorded for this clonotype. The gene calls are TRBV12-3 or TRBV12-4 and TRBJ2-7, with 8 bases identical to TRBD2. The CDR3 runs to 14 residues. J lost 4 bases, V lost 5 bases, and 7 bases had no gene match. The DNA for the CDR3 is TGTGCCAGCAGTGCCGGACTAGCTGTTTACGAGCAGTACTTC. It codes for CASSAGLAVYEQYF.

The chain links TRBV5-4 to TRBJ2-3, with 7 bases matching TRBD2. Germline V gene lookup returns CDR1 SGHNT and CDR2 YYREEE (reference sequence). Trimming at V came to 4 bases and at J to 4 bases, leaving 15 bases not matched to a gene. The CDR3 runs to 17 residues. Written as DNA, the CDR3 is TGTGCCAGCAGCCCACCACCCGACGGACTAGGAGCAGATACGCAGTATTTT. It translates to CASSPPPDGLGADTQYF.

This sequence joins TRBV24-1 and TRBJ2-1, with TRBD2 identical over 7 bases. The J call may be mistaken, given a closer DNA end match to TRBJ2-7. The V gene's germline CDR1 is KGHDR and CDR2 SFDVKD. The CDR3 has 15 amino acids. The CDR3 nucleotides are TGTGCCACCAGTGATGCTAGCGGCAGCTACAATGAGCAGTACTTC. This sequence encodes CATSDASGSYNEQYF.

The rearrangement joins TRBV20-1 to TRBJ2-2; 12 bases are shared with TRBD2. J lost 5 bases, V lost 6 bases, and 4 bases had no gene match. Germline CDR1 reads DFQATT; CDR2 reads SNEGSKA (reference sequence). This CDR3 has 14 residues. The CDR3 loop reads CSAPGTSGTGELFF. In nucleotides, the CDR3 is TGCAGTGCCCCCGGGACTAGCGGGACCGGGGAGCTGTTTTTT.

CDR3 DNA sequence: TGTGCCAGCAGCTTGGGACGTTCCCGTAAGTACTTC. Amino acids: CASSLGRSRKYF. This rearrangement joins TRBV7-9 to TRBJ2-5, with D perhaps given as TRBD1 or TRBD2 (5 bases each). There are 12 residues in the CDR3. Germline V gives CDR1 SEHNR, CDR2 FQNEAQ (reference sequence). V lost 3 bases, J lost 12 bases, and 14 bases lay in between. The full variable domain, its missing parts supplied by reference TRBV7-9 and TRBJ2-5, is DTGVSQNPRHKITKRGQNVTFRCDPISEHNRLYWYRQTLGQGPEFLTYFQNEAQLEKSRLLSDRFSAERPKGSFSTLEIQRTEQGDSAMYLCASSLGRSRKYFGPGTRLLVL.

This clonotype has only a few counts. V gene TRBV7-2 combines with J gene TRBJ2-7, with 8 bases lining up with TRBD2. CDR3 length: 15 residues. J lost 0 bases, V lost 2 bases, and 3 bases had no gene match. CDR1 SGHTA and CDR2 FQGNSA come from the germline V gene. CDR3 DNA sequence: TGTGCCAGCAGCTTAACAGCGGGAGTCTCCTACGAGCAGTACTTC. Translation gives CASSLTAGVSYEQYF.

The table lists this clonotype with many counts. This chain connects TRBV24-1 to TRBJ2-3; TRBD1 aligns across 7 bases. The CDR3 spans 14 residues. Germline V lookup: CDR1 KGHDR, CDR2 SFDVKD. The J segment lost 3 bases and the V segment lost 4 bases, leaving 3 bases of the junction unmatched. CDR3 DNA sequence: TGTGCCACCAGTGAAACAGGGGTGACAGATACGCAGTATTTT. Protein product: CATSETGVTDTQYF.